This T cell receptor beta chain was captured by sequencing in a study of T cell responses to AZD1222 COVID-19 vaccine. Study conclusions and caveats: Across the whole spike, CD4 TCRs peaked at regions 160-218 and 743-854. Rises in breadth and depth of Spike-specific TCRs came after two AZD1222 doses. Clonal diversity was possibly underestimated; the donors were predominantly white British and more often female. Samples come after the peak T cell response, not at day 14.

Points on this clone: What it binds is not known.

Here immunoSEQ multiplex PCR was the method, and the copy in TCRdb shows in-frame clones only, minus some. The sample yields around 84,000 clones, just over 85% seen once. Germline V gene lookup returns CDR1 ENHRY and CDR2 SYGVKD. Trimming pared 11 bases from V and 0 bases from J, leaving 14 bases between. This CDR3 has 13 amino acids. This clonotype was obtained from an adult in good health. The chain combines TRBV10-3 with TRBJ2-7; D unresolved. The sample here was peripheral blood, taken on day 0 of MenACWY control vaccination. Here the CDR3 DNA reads TGTGCCGGAGAAAAGAGTTCCTCCTACGAGCAGTACTTC. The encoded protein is CAGEKSSSYEQYF.